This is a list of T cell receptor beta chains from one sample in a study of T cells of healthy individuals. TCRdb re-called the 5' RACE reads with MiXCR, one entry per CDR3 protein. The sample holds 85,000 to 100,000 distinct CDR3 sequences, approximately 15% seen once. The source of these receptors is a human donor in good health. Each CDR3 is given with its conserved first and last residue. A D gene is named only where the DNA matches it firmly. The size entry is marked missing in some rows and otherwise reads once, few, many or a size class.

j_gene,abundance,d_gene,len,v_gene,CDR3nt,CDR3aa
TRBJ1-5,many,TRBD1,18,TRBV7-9,TGTGCCAGCAGCTCGCCCGGGACAGATACAATATACAATCAGCCCCAGCATTTT,CASSSPGTDTIYNQPQHF
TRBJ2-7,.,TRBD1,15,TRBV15,TGTGCCACCAGCAGTTTGGGACAGGGAGTCTACGAGCAGTACTTC,CATSSLGQGVYEQYF
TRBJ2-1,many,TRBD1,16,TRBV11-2,TGTGCCAGCAGCTTAGAACGGGACAGGGGCCGCAATGAGCAGTTCTTC,CASSLERDRGRNEQFF
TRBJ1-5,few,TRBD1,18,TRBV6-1,TGTGCCAGCAGTGGGGTTCACTTTCAGGGGGACAGCAATCAGCCCCAGCATTTT,CASSGVHFQGDSNQPQHF
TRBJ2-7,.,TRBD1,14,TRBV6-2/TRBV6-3,TGTGCCAGCAGTTACGTCGACAGGGTACACGAGCAGTACTTC,CASSYVDRVHEQYF
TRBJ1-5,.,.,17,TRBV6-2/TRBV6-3,TGTGCCACCAAACGGACAGACCAAAGGCCTCCCAATCAGCCCCAGCATTTT,CATKRTDQRPPNQPQHF
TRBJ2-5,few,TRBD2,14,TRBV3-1,TGTGCCAGCACCACGGGGGGGCCTCCAGAGACCCAGTACTTC,CASTTGGPPETQYF
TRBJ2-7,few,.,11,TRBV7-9,TGTGCCAGCAGCTGGTCCTACGAGCAGTACTTC,CASSWSYEQYF
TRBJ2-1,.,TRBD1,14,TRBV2,TGTGCCAGCAGTACGGACAGGGGATACAATGAGCAGTTCTTC,CASSTDRGYNEQFF
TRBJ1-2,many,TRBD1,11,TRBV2,TGTGCCAGCAGATTACAGGGGGCAGGGACCTTC,CASRLQGAGTF
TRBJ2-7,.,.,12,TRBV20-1,TGCAGTGCTAGAGACCGAAAAATCGAGCAGTACTTC,CSARDRKIEQYF
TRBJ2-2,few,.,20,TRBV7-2,TGTGCCAGCAGCCCGTATAATAGGGCTTACCGGGGGCGACCCACCGGGGAGCTGTTTTTT,CASSPYNRAYRGRPTGELFF
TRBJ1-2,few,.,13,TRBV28,TGTGCCAGCAGCCCTAGAGAAAACTATGGCTACACCTTC,CASSPRENYGYTF
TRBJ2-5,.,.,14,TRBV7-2,TGTGCCAGCAGCTTATATGGGGGCCCAGAGACCCAGTACTTC,CASSLYGGPETQYF
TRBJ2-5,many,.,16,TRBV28,TGTGCCAGCAGGCCAAGGACAGCCTCCCCCCAAGAGACCCAGTACTTC,CASRPRTASPQETQYF
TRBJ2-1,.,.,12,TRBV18,TGTGCCAGCTCACCACCAGGAACTGAGCAGTTCTTC,CASSPPGTEQFF
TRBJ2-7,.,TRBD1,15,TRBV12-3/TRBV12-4,TGTGCCAGCAGTTTCGCCGGGGACAGGGATAGCGAGCAGTACTTC,CASSFAGDRDSEQYF
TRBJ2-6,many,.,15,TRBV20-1,TGCAGTGTGACGAATGGAGGGGCTGGGGCCAACGTCCTGACTTTC,CSVTNGGAGANVLTF
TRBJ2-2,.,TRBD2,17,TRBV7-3,TGTGCCAGCAGCTCTTTAGCGGGGGCCGCGGGGACCGGGGAGCTGTTTTTT,CASSSLAGAAGTGELFF
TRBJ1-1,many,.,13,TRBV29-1,TGCAGCGTTGAAGAGGGTCAGGGGACTGAAGCTTTCTTT,CSVEEGQGTEAFF
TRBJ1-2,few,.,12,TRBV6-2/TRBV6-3,TGTGCCAGCAGACCAGGAGCCTATGGCTACACCTTC,CASRPGAYGYTF
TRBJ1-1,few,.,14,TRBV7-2,TGTGCCAGCAGCTTAGCCCCGGGTTACACTGAAGCTTTCTTT,CASSLAPGYTEAFF
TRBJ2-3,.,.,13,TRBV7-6,TGTGCCAGCAGCCCAGGGAGTCCACATACGCAGTATTTT,CASSPGSPHTQYF
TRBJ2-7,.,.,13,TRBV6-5,TGTGCCAGCAGTTACCCCGGGACCTACGAGCAGTACTTC,CASSYPGTYEQYF
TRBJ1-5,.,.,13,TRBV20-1,TGCAGTGCTAGTAAGGGGTTTAATCAGCCCCAGCATTTT,CSASKGFNQPQHF
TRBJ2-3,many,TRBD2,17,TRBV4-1,TGCGCCAGCAGCCAAGCCTCGACTAGCGGGGGGGCCGATACGCAGTATTTT,CASSQASTSGGADTQYF
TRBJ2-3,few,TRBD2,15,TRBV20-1,TGCAGTGCCCGGTCGGGGGGGCCGTTCACAGATACGCAGTATTTT,CSARSGGPFTDTQYF
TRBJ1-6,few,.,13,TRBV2,TGTGCCAGCAGTGAAGTCGCAAATTCACCCCTCCACTTT,CASSEVANSPLHF
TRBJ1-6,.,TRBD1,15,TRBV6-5,TGTGCCAGCAGCCGGACAGGGGGCGCCGGCTCACCCCTCCACTTT,CASSRTGGAGSPLHF
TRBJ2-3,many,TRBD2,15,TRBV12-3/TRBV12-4,TGTGCCACGACGACTAGCGGGTGGGGGGGAGATACGCAGTATTTT,CATTTSGWGGDTQYF
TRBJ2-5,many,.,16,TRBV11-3,TGTGCCAGCAGCTTCTTTACGCGACGGACAAAGAGGACCCAGTACTTC,CASSFFTRRTKRTQYF
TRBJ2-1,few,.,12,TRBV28,TGTGCCAGCAGTTTACATCTGGCCGAGCAGTTCTTC,CASSLHLAEQFF
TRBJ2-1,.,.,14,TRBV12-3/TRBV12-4,TGTGCCAGCAGTTCAGGGCTTGGCCTTGATGAGCAGTTCTTC,CASSSGLGLDEQFF
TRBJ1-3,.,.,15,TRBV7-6,TGTGCCAGCAGCTTAGAGGGGAGCTCTGGAAACACCATATATTTT,CASSLEGSSGNTIYF
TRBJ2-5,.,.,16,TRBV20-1,TGCAGTGCCGACCTACCCGAGGGGCTGGTGGTAGAGACCCAGTACTTC,CSADLPEGLVVETQYF
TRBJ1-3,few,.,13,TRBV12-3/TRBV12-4,TGTGCCAGCAGTCTGTCAGGGAAAAACACCATATATTTT,CASSLSGKNTIYF
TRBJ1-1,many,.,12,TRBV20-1,TGCAGTGCTAGATTACGGGACACTGAAGCTTTCTTT,CSARLRDTEAFF
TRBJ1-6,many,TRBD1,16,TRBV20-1,TGCAGTGCTAGGGTTTTGTTGGGACAGCATAATTCACCCCTCCACTTT,CSARVLLGQHNSPLHF
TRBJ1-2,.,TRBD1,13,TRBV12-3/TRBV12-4,TGTGCCGGCAGTTTACAGGACAGGGGAGGCTACACCTTC,CAGSLQDRGGYTF
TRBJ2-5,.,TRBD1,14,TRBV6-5,TGTGCCAGCAGCCGCTCCACAGGGGTAGGGACCCAGTACTTC,CASSRSTGVGTQYF
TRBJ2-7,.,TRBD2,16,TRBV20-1,TGCAGTGCTCCCCGAGCGGGACTAGCACCCTCCTACGAGCAGTACTTC,CSAPRAGLAPSYEQYF
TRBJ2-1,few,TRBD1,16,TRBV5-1,TGCGCCAGCAGCTTACACGGGACAGAAAACTACAATGAGCAGTTCTTC,CASSLHGTENYNEQFF
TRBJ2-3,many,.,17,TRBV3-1,TGTGCCAGCAGCCAAGATAGGCGAGTAGCCGGCACAGATACGCAGTATTTT,CASSQDRRVAGTDTQYF
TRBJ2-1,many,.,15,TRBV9,TGTGCCAGCAGTCCCCGGGCCATATCGGGCAATGAGCAGTTCTTC,CASSPRAISGNEQFF
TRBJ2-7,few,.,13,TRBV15,TGTGCCACCAGCAGAGATTTCGGGTCCGAGCAGTACTTC,CATSRDFGSEQYF
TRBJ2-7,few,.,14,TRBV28,TGTGCCAGCAGTTTACCCTCGTGGGCGGGTGAGCAGTACTTC,CASSLPSWAGEQYF
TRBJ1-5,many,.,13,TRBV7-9,TGTGCCAGCAGCTTAGAGTCGGGACAGCCCCAGCATTTT,CASSLESGQPQHF
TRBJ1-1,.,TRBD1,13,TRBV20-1,TGCAGTGCTAGAGAAACAGGGGAGACTGAAGCTTTCTTT,CSARETGETEAFF
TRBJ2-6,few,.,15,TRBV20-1,TGCAGTGCTAGTCGGCCTGGCGGTGGGGCCAACGTCCTGACTTTC,CSASRPGGGANVLTF
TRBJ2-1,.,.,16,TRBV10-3,TGTGCCATCAGTGAGTCGCCCAGGGGAGACTACAATGAGCAGTTCTTC,CAISESPRGDYNEQFF
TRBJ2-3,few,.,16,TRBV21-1,TGTGCCAGGATCAGGGAGCGCGGGAGTAGGGCAGATACGCAGTATTTT,CARIRERGSRADTQYF
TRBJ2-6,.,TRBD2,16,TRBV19,TGTGCCAGTAGGGTAACGGGGGGGCCTGGGGCCAACGTCCTGACTTTC,CASRVTGGPGANVLTF
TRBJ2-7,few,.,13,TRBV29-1,TGCAGCGTTGGCCCCCAGGAGGGCTACGAGCAGTACTTC,CSVGPQEGYEQYF
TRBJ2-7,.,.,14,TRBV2,TGTGCCAGCGGGGGAGCGAGTTGGGCCTACGAGCAGTACTTC,CASGGASWAYEQYF
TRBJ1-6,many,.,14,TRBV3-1,TGTGCCAGCAGCCAAGCGGGTGATAATTCACCCCTCCACTTT,CASSQAGDNSPLHF
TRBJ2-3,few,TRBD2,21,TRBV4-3,TGCGCCAGCAGCCAAGATACCCCTGCAGGGACTAGCGGGGGGGCTGGCGATACGCAGTATTTT,CASSQDTPAGTSGGAGDTQYF
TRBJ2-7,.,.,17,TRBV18,TGTGCCAGCTCACCGCAGGGAATAAAGCCTTTGGCCTACGAGCAGTACTTC,CASSPQGIKPLAYEQYF